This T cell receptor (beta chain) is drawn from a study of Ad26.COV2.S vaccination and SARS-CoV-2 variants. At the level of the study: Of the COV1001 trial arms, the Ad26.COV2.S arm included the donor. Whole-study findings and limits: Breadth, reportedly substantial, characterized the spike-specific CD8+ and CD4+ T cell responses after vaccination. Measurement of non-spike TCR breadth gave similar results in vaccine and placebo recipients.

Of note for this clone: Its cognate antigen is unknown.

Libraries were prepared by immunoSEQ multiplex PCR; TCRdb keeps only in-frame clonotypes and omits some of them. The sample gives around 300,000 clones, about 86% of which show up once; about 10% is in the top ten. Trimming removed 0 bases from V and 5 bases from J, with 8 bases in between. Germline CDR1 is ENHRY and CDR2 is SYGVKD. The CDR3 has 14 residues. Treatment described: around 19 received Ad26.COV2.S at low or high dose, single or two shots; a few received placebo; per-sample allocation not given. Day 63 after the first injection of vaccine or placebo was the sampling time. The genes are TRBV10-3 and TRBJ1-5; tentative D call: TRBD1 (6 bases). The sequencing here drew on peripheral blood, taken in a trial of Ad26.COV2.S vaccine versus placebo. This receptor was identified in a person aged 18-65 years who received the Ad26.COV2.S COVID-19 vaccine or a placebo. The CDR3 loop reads CAISESQGYQPQHF. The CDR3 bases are TGTGCCATCAGTGAGTCCCAGGGGTATCAGCCCCAGCATTTT.